These 5 T cell receptor beta chains originate from one sample sequenced in a study of blood T cell repertoires in COVID-19 (dated by TCRdb to about 2020). Library method: the immunoSEQ multiplex PCR assay. TCRdb took over this immuneACCESS table, retaining in-frame rearrangements with V and J assigned. Such tables are incomplete; in checked studies, under half of the missing clones stem from an unresolved V gene, and the remainder is unexplained. The sample table lists some 400,000 clones, about 87% of them with a count of one. 2.5% to 3.5% of the sample rests with the top ten. The sample taken for sequencing was peripheral blood. The receptors come from a human donor in a cohort sampled during active COVID-19.

The chain combines TRBV30 with TRBJ1-1; no reliable D call. Deletions cut 5 bases from V and 4 bases from J, with 17 bases between. Germline loops: CDR1 GTSNPN, CDR2 SVGIG (reference sequence). The CDR3 loop spans 14 amino acids. The CDR3 protein is CAWLPGPRGTEAFF. The CDR3 coding sequence is TGTGCCTGGCTACCGGGCCCTCGGGGCACTGAAGCTTTCTTT. Together with reference TRBV30 and TRBJ1-1, the CDR3 gives the full variable domain: SQTIHQWPATLVQPVGSPLSLECTVEGTSNPNLYWYRQAAGRGLQLLFYSVGIGQISSEVPQNLSASRPQDRQFILSSKKLLLSDSGFYLCAWLPGPRGTEAFFGQGTRLTVV.

The chain uses TRBV6-5 and TRBJ2-5, with a weak D call TRBD1 (5 bases). This CDR3 comprises 15 residues. Trimming cost V 0 bases and J 1 base, with 9 bases left between them. Germline assignment: CDR1 MNHEY and CDR2 SVGAGI. CDR3 residues: CASSYSRTSQETQYF. CDR3 DNA sequence: TGTGCCAGCAGTTACTCCAGGACATCCCAAGAGACCCAGTACTTC.

The chain has TRBV19 and TRBJ1-2; the D is unclear. Germline-derived CDR1 and CDR2 are LNHDA and SQIVND (reference sequence). This CDR3 is built from 14 residues. V was clipped by 3 bases and J by 0 bases, with 8 bases between them. DNA of the CDR3: TGTGCCAGTAGTATCAAACCTACTAACTATGGCTACACCTTC. It translates to CASSIKPTNYGYTF. Complete variable domain (other parts from reference TRBV19 and TRBJ1-2): DGGITQSPKYLFRKEGQNVTLSCEQNLNHDAMYWYRQDPGQGLRLIYYSQIVNDFQKGDIAEGYSVSREKKESFPLTVTSAQKNPTAFYLCASSIKPTNYGYTFGSGTRLTVV.

V is TRBV30 and J is TRBJ2-1, with 10 bases lining up with TRBD2. V dropped 3 bases and J dropped 5; count of bases not matched to a gene: 7. Germline lookup yields CDR1 GTSNPN and CDR2 SVGIG (reference sequence). The CDR3 contains 15 residues. The CDR3 DNA reads as TGTGCCTGGAGCTCACTAGCGGGATTCGACAATGAGCAGTTCTTC. This sequence encodes CAWSSLAGFDNEQFF.

The CDR3 sequence is CASVDRGYLNTEAFF. The CDR3 DNA is TGCGCCAGCGTTGACAGGGGCTACCTGAACACTGAAGCTTTCTTT. The rearrangement uses TRBV10-1 and TRBJ1-1; 8 bases are shared with TRBD1. The germline gives CDR1 WNHNN, CDR2 SYGVQD (reference sequence). The CDR3 runs 15 residues. The V segment lost 8 bases and the J segment 0 bases; nucleotides outside the gene matches: 8.